Sequencing of this T cell receptor beta chain was carried out in a study of control samples from healthy donors and cancer patients. The protocol was immunoSEQ multiplex PCR, while the TCRdb copy is restricted to in-frame clones and leaves out a portion. The sample includes 130,000 or so clones, over 75% of them seen just once. Germline V gene data show CDR1 as SGHRS and CDR2 as YFSETQ. The length of the CDR3 is 14 residues. V lost 1 base to trimming and J lost 4 bases, with 11 bases between them. The chain combines TRBV5-1 with TRBJ1-1; D is ambiguous. The clonotype comes from a man in his forties in good health. What was sequenced was blood. The CDR3 here is CASSLTARGTEAFF. The DNA for the CDR3 is TGCGCCAGCAGCTTGACGGCGCGGGGCACTGAAGCTTTCTTT.